Listed below are T cell receptor beta chains from one sample, sequenced in a study of T cell changes during pregnancy in multiple sclerosis. TCRdb's table, derived via immunoSEQ multiplex PCR, lists solely in-frame clones and lacks some. The sample contains 25,000 to 30,000 clones, 75% to 95% of which appear only once. The sequenced sample was CD8+ T cells from peripheral blood mononuclear cells, obtained before pregnancy. The receptors were sampled from a female donor with multiple sclerosis, enrolled in a pregnancy study. The CDR3 runs from the conserved cysteine through the conserved F or W. D genes are given only for firm matches. Not every row has a clone size; where given, it reads once, few, many or a size class.

d_gene: -; abundance: once; j_gene: TRBJ1-2; v_gene: TRBV2; CDR3aa: CASSERWGGGNYGYTF; CDR3nt: TGTGCCAGCAGTGAAAGGTGGGGAGGGGGAAACTATGGCTACACCTTC
d_gene: -; abundance: -; j_gene: TRBJ1-2; v_gene: TRBV7-8; CDR3aa: CASSYRHVNYGYTF; CDR3nt: TGTGCCAGCAGTTACCGACACGTCAACTATGGCTACACCTTC
d_gene: TRBD1; abundance: -; j_gene: TRBJ2-1; v_gene: TRBV27; CDR3aa: CASRPWDSTYNEQFF; CDR3nt: TGTGCCAGCAGACCCTGGGACAGCACCTACAATGAGCAGTTCTTC
d_gene: TRBD2; abundance: medium-sized; j_gene: TRBJ2-7; v_gene: TRBV4-3; CDR3aa: CASSQDVGGGSYEQYF; CDR3nt: TGCGCCAGCAGCCAAGATGTCGGCGGGGGATCCTACGAGCAGTACTTC
d_gene: -; abundance: -; j_gene: TRBJ1-1; v_gene: TRBV6-5; CDR3aa: CASRRGEGMNTEAFF; CDR3nt: TGTGCCAGTAGAAGGGGGGAGGGCATGAACACTGAAGCTTTCTTT
d_gene: -; abundance: -; j_gene: TRBJ2-2; v_gene: TRBV4-2; CDR3aa: CASSQVAAGELFF; CDR3nt: TGTGCCAGCAGCCAAGTGGCTGCCGGGGAGCTGTTTTTT
d_gene: TRBD1; abundance: -; j_gene: TRBJ2-5; v_gene: TRBV27; CDR3aa: CASSLSGGGETQYF; CDR3nt: TGTGCCAGCAGTCTATCAGGGGGCGGCGAGACCCAGTACTTC
d_gene: TRBD2; abundance: -; j_gene: TRBJ2-5; v_gene: TRBV30; CDR3aa: CAWSVGLAVVGETQYF; CDR3nt: TGTGCCTGGAGTGTAGGACTAGCGGTAGTAGGGGAGACCCAGTACTTC
d_gene: TRBD2; abundance: once; j_gene: TRBJ2-5; v_gene: TRBV7-9; CDR3aa: CASSLAGGKETQYF; CDR3nt: TGTGCCAGCAGCTTAGCGGGAGGGAAAGAGACCCAGTACTTC
d_gene: -; abundance: -; j_gene: TRBJ2-1; v_gene: TRBV6-4; CDR3aa: CASSDGGQHEQFF; CDR3nt: TGTGCCAGCAGTGACGGAGGGCAGCATGAGCAGTTCTTC
d_gene: -; abundance: -; j_gene: TRBJ2-7; v_gene: TRBV7-2; CDR3aa: CASSLGRVNEQYF; CDR3nt: TGTGCCAGCAGCTTAGGCAGGGTGAACGAGCAGTACTTC
d_gene: -; abundance: -; j_gene: TRBJ2-6; v_gene: TRBV13; CDR3aa: CASSSQGNSGANVLTF; CDR3nt: TGTGCCAGCAGCTCTCAGGGAAACTCTGGGGCCAACGTCCTGACTTTC
d_gene: TRBD1; abundance: -; j_gene: TRBJ2-5; v_gene: TRBV7-7; CDR3aa: CASSLDRDQETQYF; CDR3nt: TGTGCTAGCAGCTTGGACAGGGACCAAGAGACCCAGTACTTC
d_gene: -; abundance: once; j_gene: TRBJ2-1; v_gene: TRBV5-6; CDR3aa: CASSFRDTYYNEQFF; CDR3nt: TGTGCCAGCAGCTTCCGGGACACATACTACAATGAGCAGTTCTTC
d_gene: -; abundance: -; j_gene: TRBJ2-1; v_gene: TRBV7-3; CDR3aa: CASSLLPGDNEQFF; CDR3nt: TGTGCCAGCAGCCTCCTTCCGGGGGACAATGAGCAGTTCTTC
d_gene: -; abundance: -; j_gene: TRBJ2-1; v_gene: TRBV10-3; CDR3aa: CAISGQVGTDEQFF; CDR3nt: TGTGCCATCAGTGGACAGGTGGGAACGGATGAGCAGTTCTTC
d_gene: TRBD2; abundance: -; j_gene: TRBJ2-1; v_gene: TRBV7-9; CDR3aa: CASSFLTSGRHNEQFF; CDR3nt: TGTGCCAGCAGCTTCTTGACTAGCGGGAGGCACAATGAGCAGTTCTTC
d_gene: -; abundance: -; j_gene: TRBJ2-7; v_gene: TRBV29-1; CDR3aa: CSVRGLARPYEQYF; CDR3nt: TGCAGCGTTAGAGGTCTAGCCCGGCCCTACGAGCAGTACTTC
d_gene: TRBD2; abundance: -; j_gene: TRBJ2-1; v_gene: TRBV6-4; CDR3aa: CASSASSGTYNEQFF; CDR3nt: TGTGCCAGCAGTGCATCTAGCGGGACCTACAATGAGCAGTTCTTC
d_gene: TRBD2; abundance: -; j_gene: TRBJ2-1; v_gene: TRBV27; CDR3aa: CASAWEGLAVYNEQFF; CDR3nt: TGTGCCAGCGCCTGGGAAGGACTAGCGGTCTACAATGAGCAGTTCTTC
d_gene: -; abundance: once; j_gene: TRBJ2-1; v_gene: TRBV7-6; CDR3aa: CASSFGTADHNEQFF; CDR3nt: TGTGCCAGCAGCTTTGGAACAGCGGACCACAATGAGCAGTTCTTC
d_gene: -; abundance: -; j_gene: TRBJ2-3; v_gene: TRBV5-4; CDR3aa: CASSEGSTDTQYF; CDR3nt: TGTGCCAGCAGCGAGGGAAGCACAGATACGCAGTATTTT
d_gene: -; abundance: -; j_gene: TRBJ2-5; v_gene: TRBV2; CDR3aa: CASSGTPRETQYF; CDR3nt: TGTGCCAGCAGTGGGACTCCGAGGGAGACCCAGTACTTC
d_gene: -; abundance: -; j_gene: TRBJ2-2; v_gene: TRBV7-6; CDR3aa: CASSLDHFRGANTGELFF; CDR3nt: TGTGCCAGCAGCTTGGACCACTTCAGGGGGGCGAACACCGGGGAGCTGTTTTTT
d_gene: TRBD1; abundance: -; j_gene: TRBJ1-2; v_gene: TRBV10-3; CDR3aa: CATLDRDRRSYGYTF; CDR3nt: TGTGCCACCCTCGACCGGGACAGGAGGAGCTATGGCTACACCTTC
d_gene: -; abundance: -; j_gene: TRBJ1-1; v_gene: TRBV2; CDR3aa: CASSPPGSRVRLNEAFF; CDR3nt: TGTGCCAGCAGTCCCCCGGGATCCCGGGTGCGGCTGAATGAAGCTTTCTTT
d_gene: -; abundance: -; j_gene: TRBJ2-1; v_gene: TRBV7-3; CDR3aa: CASSLTVGHEQFF; CDR3nt: TGTGCCAGCAGCTTAACGGTGGGGCATGAGCAGTTCTTC
d_gene: TRBD2; abundance: few; j_gene: TRBJ2-1; v_gene: TRBV28; CDR3aa: CASISGLADNEQFF; CDR3nt: TGTGCCAGCATTTCGGGACTAGCTGACAATGAGCAGTTCTTC
d_gene: TRBD1; abundance: -; j_gene: TRBJ2-2; v_gene: TRBV19; CDR3aa: CASRILGTGGTGELFF; CDR3nt: TGTGCCAGTAGGATCTTAGGGACAGGGGGTACCGGGGAGCTGTTTTTT
d_gene: TRBD2; abundance: -; j_gene: TRBJ2-1; v_gene: TRBV6-5; CDR3aa: CASKIAGVINEQFF; CDR3nt: TGTGCCAGCAAAATAGCGGGAGTAATAAATGAGCAGTTCTTC
d_gene: -; abundance: -; j_gene: TRBJ1-3; v_gene: TRBV4-3; CDR3aa: CASSQGWGAGNTIYF; CDR3nt: TGCGCCAGCAGCCAAGGATGGGGGGCTGGAAACACCATATATTTT
d_gene: -; abundance: -; j_gene: TRBJ2-5; v_gene: TRBV11-2; CDR3aa: CASSPYLAVQQGQRETQYF; CDR3nt: TGTGCCAGCAGCCCGTATTTGGCGGTCCAACAGGGTCAACGGGAGACCCAGTACTTC